Each of the 30 T cell receptor beta chains below was sequenced from the same sample in a study of the immune and genomic landscape of osteosarcoma. Poor-prognosis osteosarcoma patients supplied post-treatment primary, local recurrence and metastasis tumor specimens. Measured with immunoSEQ multiplex PCR; TCRdb has only the in-frame clones, and not every one. The data hold about 4,600 clones, with around 70% observed a single time. The sequenced sample was osteosarcoma tumor tissue from the femur. The receptors stem from a human donor with osteosarcoma.

This clone has more than one count but fewer than ten. V gene TRBV11-2 combines with J gene TRBJ1-2; D gene unclear. The length of the CDR3 is 14 residues. V lost 3 bases and J 5 bases, leaving 13 bases between the germline ends. Germline CDR1 and CDR2: SGHAT and FQNNGV. The CDR3 protein is CASSLSTGIYGYTF. The CDR3 bases are TGTGCCAGCAGCTTGAGTACGGGAATTTATGGCTACACCTTC.

The V call is TRBV18, the J call TRBJ1-3; D possibly corresponds to TRBD1 (5 bases). Germline lookup yields CDR1 KGHSH and CDR2 LQKENI. With 3 bases removed from V and 1 base from J, the gap between germline ends came to 13 bases. The CDR3 covers 16 residues. CDR3 nucleotide sequence: TGTGCCAGCTCACCTTTTTCCAGGGTTTCTGGAAACACCATATATTTT. Amino acids: CASSPFSRVSGNTIYF. Complete variable domain (other parts from reference TRBV18 and TRBJ1-3): NAGVMQNPRHLVRRRGQEARLRCSPMKGHSHVYWYRQLPEEGLKFMVYLQKENIIDESGMPKERFSAEFPKEGPSILRIQQVVRGDSAAYFCASSPFSRVSGNTIYFGEGSWLTVV.

V gene TRBV7-9 combines with J gene TRBJ2-1; a possible D gene is TRBD2 (5 bases). Germline V lookup: CDR1 SEHNR, CDR2 FQNEAQ (reference sequence). Trimming removed 0 bases at V and 7 bases at J, with 16 bases between. This CDR3 spans 16 amino acids. The CDR3, as DNA: TGTGCCAGCAGCTTAGCGGGAGTAGCCCTTTGGAATGAGCAGTTCTTC. Amino acid sequence: CASSLAGVALWNEQFF.

The chain couples TRBV11-2 to TRBJ2-7; TRBD1 aligns across 9 bases. The germline V gene has CDR1 SGHAT and CDR2 FQNNGV. After removal of 5 bases from V and 2 bases from J, the junction contained 13 bases not matched to a gene. This CDR3 spans 17 amino acids. The CDR3 region is CASSIRYGTGKPYEQYF. In DNA form, the CDR3 reads TGTGCCAGCAGCATAAGATACGGGACAGGGAAGCCCTACGAGCAGTACTTC.

The V gene is TRBV5-6, the J gene TRBJ2-3; 13 bases are a match to TRBD2. This CDR3 contains 17 residues. Per the germline V gene, CDR1 is SGHDT and CDR2 is YYEEEE. Trimming at V came to 1 base and at J to 2 bases, leaving 4 bases not matched to a gene. This CDR3 reads CASSLPLAGGFTDTQYF. The CDR3 DNA sequence: TGTGCCAGCAGCTTGCCACTAGCGGGAGGGTTCACAGATACGCAGTATTTT.

This chain joins TRBV5-5 and TRBJ2-1, with 10 nucleotides matching TRBD1. The CDR3 consists of 19 residues. Germline loops: CDR1 SGHKS, CDR2 YYEKEE (reference sequence). With 2 bases clipped from V and 0 bases from J, the junction kept 11 bases outside the gene matches. The CDR3 loop reads CASSLGLLGTGDSYNEQFF. In nucleotides, the CDR3 is TGTGCCAGCAGCTTAGGTCTCCTCGGGACAGGGGACTCCTACAATGAGCAGTTCTTC.

The chain combines TRBV19 with TRBJ2-7; 8 bases line up with TRBD1. The CDR3 loop spans 15 amino acids. Germline assignment: CDR1 LNHDA and CDR2 SQIVND (reference sequence). The junction had 4 bases not matched to a gene; V was cut back by 3 bases and J by 0 bases. The CDR3 loop is CASSIADRASYEQYF. The CDR3 DNA follows: TGTGCCAGTAGTATCGCGGACAGGGCCTCCTACGAGCAGTACTTC.

The chain recombines TRBV19 with TRBJ2-1; TRBD1 might be the D (5 bases). Germline V lookup: CDR1 LNHDA, CDR2 SQIVND (reference sequence). V was clipped by 3 bases and J by 5 bases, with 14 bases between them. This CDR3 has 15 amino acids. CDR3 residues: CASSIFGQGNNEQFF. CDR3 nucleotides: TGTGCCAGTAGTATTTTCGGGCAGGGTAACAATGAGCAGTTCTTC.

This clone was counted a few times. The rearrangement joins TRBV30 to TRBJ1-1; D remains ambiguous. Germline V lookup: CDR1 GTSNPN, CDR2 SVGIG (reference sequence). Trimming left V 3 bases short and J 1 base short, with 6 bases between. CDR3 length: 12 residues. The CDR3 is CAWRPGNTEAFF. In DNA form, the CDR3 reads TGTGCCTGGAGACCAGGGAACACTGAAGCTTTCTTT.

The rearrangement links TRBV11-3 to TRBJ2-3; 15 bases fit TRBD2. The CDR3 extends over 16 amino acids. V lost 3 bases, J lost 3 bases, and 1 base stayed unmatched. Germline values: CDR1 SGHNT, CDR2 YENEEA. CDR3 sequence reads: CASSFGTSGRTDTQYF. As DNA, the CDR3 is TGTGCCAGCAGCTTTGGGACTAGCGGGAGGACAGATACGCAGTATTTT.

V and J are TRBV7-3 and TRBJ2-7; 9 bases agree with TRBD2. Germline V gene data show CDR1 as SGHTA and CDR2 as FQGTGA. Germline trimming cut 2 bases from V and 2 bases from J; bases unmatched to any gene: 4. The CDR3 loop spans 15 amino acids. In DNA, the CDR3 is TGTGCCAGCAGCTTAGAAATAGCGGGAGCCTACGAGCAGTACTTC. Translation: CASSLEIAGAYEQYF.

This clone was seen more than once but under ten times. The chain carries TRBV30 and TRBJ1-5, with D possibly being TRBD1 (6 bases). This CDR3 comprises 14 residues. V lost 3 bases, J lost 6 bases, and 15 bases lay in between. Germline values: CDR1 GTSNPN, CDR2 SVGIG (reference sequence). In nucleotides, the CDR3 is TGTGCCTGGAGCGGAGGACAGTCGGGTCAGCCCCAGCATTTT. Protein: CAWSGGQSGQPQHF.

The chain uses TRBV7-2 and TRBJ1-5, with 7 bases matching TRBD1. V was clipped by 5 bases and J by 3 bases; unmatched bases: 7. Germline-derived CDR1 and CDR2 are SGHTA and FQGNSA. The CDR3 has 15 residues. The CDR3 coding sequence is TGTGCCAGCAGCCCCGACAGGGACCCCAATCAGCCCCAGCATTTT. This gives the protein CASSPDRDPNQPQHF.

In this sample, this clone turned up a few times. CDR3 nucleotide sequence: TGTGCCAGCAGCCTCGGTGGGTGGGAGTCGAACACTGAAGCTTTCTTT. It is translated as CASSLGGWESNTEAFF. V is TRBV7-9 and J is TRBJ1-1; no reliable D call. This CDR3 is built from 16 residues. V was pared by 5 bases and J by 1 base, with 17 bases between. Germline V lookup: CDR1 SEHNR, CDR2 FQNEAQ (reference sequence).

This clone showed up just once. J is TRBJ2-1 and V is TRBV5-6; D perhaps matches TRBD2 (6 bases). Trimming pared 1 base from V and 8 bases from J, leaving 16 bases between. Germline-derived CDR1 and CDR2 are SGHDT and YYEEEE. The CDR3 is made up of 15 amino acids. This CDR3 reads CASSLLAFGGDEQFF. CDR3 in DNA: TGTGCCAGCAGCTTGTTAGCCTTTGGCGGGGATGAGCAGTTCTTC.

V usage is TRBV7-8 and J usage is TRBJ2-1, with TRBD2 matching over 12 bases. Trimming cost V 6 bases and J 3 bases; bases outside gene matches: 18. The CDR3 runs to 20 residues. Germline CDR1 and CDR2: SGHVS and FQNEAQ. The CDR3 DNA is TGTGCCAGCAGTTCAACCTGGATGGCTAGCGGGAGGGGTTTCTACAATGAGCAGTTCTTC. It translates to CASSSTWMASGRGFYNEQFF.

Only one count was recorded for this clone. This chain joins TRBV30 and TRBJ2-5; D possibly matches TRBD1 or TRBD2 (7 bases each). Trimming removed 2 bases at V and 7 bases at J, with 11 bases between. The CDR3 loop spans 12 amino acids. Germline V gives CDR1 GTSNPN, CDR2 SVGIG (reference sequence). CDR3 region: CAWSPGGVTQYF. CDR3 nucleotides: TGTGCCTGGAGTCCAGGGGGGGTGACCCAGTACTTC.

The chain combines TRBV7-3 with TRBJ1-3; 7 bases line up with TRBD1. This CDR3 region has 14 residues. With V trimmed by 2 bases and J by 4 bases, 2 bases remained unmatched. Germline V lookup: CDR1 SGHTA, CDR2 FQGTGA. CDR3 bases: TGTGCCAGCAGCTTAGGGGGACAGGGAAACACCATATATTTT. This encodes CASSLGGQGNTIYF.

The chain has TRBV2 and TRBJ2-6; TRBD2 agrees at 15 bases. The CDR3 is 20 residues long. The V gene's germline CDR1 is SNHLY and CDR2 FYNNEI. The J segment lost 0 bases and the V segment lost 6 bases, leaving 9 bases of the junction unmatched. In nucleotides, the CDR3 is TGTGCCAGCAGACCCATGGGACTAGCGGGAGGAAGCTCTGGGGCCAACGTCCTGACTTTC. Residues: CASRPMGLAGGSSGANVLTF.

This clone has only a few counts. This chain connects TRBV7-6 to TRBJ2-7, with D hard to call. The CDR3 totals 14 residues. V lost 5 bases and J 2 bases, leaving 13 bases between the germline ends. From germline, CDR1 is SGHVS and CDR2 FNYEAQ. This CDR3 is CASSLVVGPYEQYF. The CDR3 region has the DNA TGTGCCAGCAGCCTGGTCGTGGGTCCCTACGAGCAGTACTTC. Full variable domain (missing parts from reference TRBV7-6 and TRBJ2-7): GAGVSQSPRYKVTKRGQDVALRCDPISGHVSLYWYRQALGQGPEFLTYFNYEAQQDKSGLPNDRFSAERPEGSISTLTIQRTEQRDSAMYRCASSLVVGPYEQYFGPGTRLTVT.

The chain recombines TRBV19 with TRBJ1-4; TRBD1 agrees at 9 bases. The junction had 8 bases not matched to a gene; V was cut back by 5 bases and J by 7 bases. Germline lookup yields CDR1 LNHDA and CDR2 SQIVND (reference sequence). The CDR3 consists of 15 residues. CDR3 region: CASSSSGTGIEKLFF. The DNA of the CDR3 is TGTGCCAGTAGTTCCTCCGGGACAGGGATTGAAAAACTGTTTTTT.

The chain employs TRBV4-2 and TRBJ2-1; 11 bases align to TRBD2. The CDR3 runs to 18 residues. Germline V lookup: CDR1 LGHNA, CDR2 YNFKEQ. V was pared by 0 bases and J by 5 bases, with 9 bases of the junction left unmatched. CDR3 sequence reads: CASSQELAGALRDNEQFF. CDR3 sequence (DNA): TGTGCCAGCAGCCAAGAACTAGCGGGAGCCCTTCGGGACAATGAGCAGTTCTTC.

The rearrangement joins TRBV19 to TRBJ1-5, with 9 nucleotides matching TRBD1. V was pared by 10 bases and J by 11 bases, with 12 bases of the junction left unmatched. Germline V gene sequence: CDR1 LNHDA, CDR2 SQIVND (reference sequence). CDR3 length: 13 residues. The CDR3 loop is CATSGQGITAQHF. The CDR3 coding sequence is TGTGCCACCTCGGGACAGGGAATCACCGCCCAGCATTTT.

CDR3 protein: CASSLAFGRGTGTGLPYEQYF. The CDR3 nucleotides read TGTGCCAGCAGCTTAGCCTTTGGGAGGGGTACCGGGACAGGGCTTCCCTACGAGCAGTACTTC. The J gene is TRBJ2-7, the V gene TRBV7-2, with 9 bases that match TRBD1. The CDR3 loop spans 21 amino acids. CDR1 SGHTA and CDR2 FQGNSA come from the germline V gene. V shed 0 bases and J 2 bases; nucleotides not matched to a gene: 20.

The V gene is TRBV5-1, the J gene TRBJ1-1, with TRBD1 identical over 7 bases. The germline V gene has CDR1 SGHRS and CDR2 YFSETQ. J lost 3 bases, V lost 2 bases, and 7 bases had no gene match. CDR3 length equals 15 residues. CDR3 in amino acids: CASSLVTGRDTEAFF. CDR3 nucleotide sequence: TGCGCCAGCAGCTTAGTGACAGGGAGGGACACTGAAGCTTTCTTT. Full variable domain (rest looked up from reference TRBV5-1 and TRBJ1-1): KAGVTQTPRYLIKTRGQQVTLSCSPISGHRSVSWYQQTPGQGLQFLFEYFSETQRNKGNFPGRFSGRQFSNSRSEMNVSTLELGDSALYLCASSLVTGRDTEAFFGQGTRLTVV.

The chain is built from TRBV18 and TRBJ1-1, with D tentatively TRBD1 (6 bases). The ends were cut back, 5 bases at V and 2 bases at J, with 15 bases in the middle. This CDR3 spans 15 amino acids. Germline CDR1 and CDR2: KGHSH and LQKENI. The DNA for the CDR3 is TGTGCCAGCTCATCCTACGGGACACTCAACACTGAAGCTTTCTTT. Translating gives CASSSYGTLNTEAFF. Full variable domain (missing parts from reference TRBV18 and TRBJ1-1): NAGVMQNPRHLVRRRGQEARLRCSPMKGHSHVYWYRQLPEEGLKFMVYLQKENIIDESGMPKERFSAEFPKEGPSILRIQQVVRGDSAAYFCASSSYGTLNTEAFFGQGTRLTVV.

The gene calls are TRBV6-1 and TRBJ1-3; no definite D call. Germline V gene data show CDR1 as MNHNS and CDR2 as SASEGT. V was trimmed by 3 bases and J by 2 bases, leaving 8 bases between them. The CDR3 is 14 amino acids. The DNA of the CDR3 is TGTGCCAGCAGTGACCCTACAGCTGGAAACACCATATATTTT. It translates to CASSDPTAGNTIYF.

This clone occurred once. The chain has TRBV2 and TRBJ2-7; tentatively, D is TRBD1 (5 bases). Germline-derived CDR1 and CDR2 are SNHLY and FYNNEI. The V gene lost 2 bases and the J gene lost 2 bases, with 10 bases spanning the gap. The CDR3 contains 14 residues. The CDR3 DNA sequence: TGTGCCAGCAGTGAACAGGGTGAAACCTACGAGCAGTACTTC. Amino acid sequence: CASSEQGETYEQYF.

V gene TRBV5-1 combines with J gene TRBJ2-2; 8 bases fit TRBD1. CDR3 length: 14 amino acids. CDR1 is SGHRS, CDR2 YFSETQ, per germline. Trimming removed 5 bases from V and 6 bases from J; junction bases left unmatched: 6. CDR3 region: CASRTGQVAGELFF. The CDR3 nucleotides are TGCGCCAGCAGGACGGGACAGGTGGCCGGGGAGCTGTTTTTT.

This clone counts as large (0.1 to 1%). This rearrangement joins TRBV9 to TRBJ2-1; 7 bases are shared with TRBD1. CDR3 size: 15 residues. Germline-derived CDR1 and CDR2 are SGDLS and YYNGEE. The V and J ends lost 3 bases and 8 bases, in that order; junction bases with no gene match: 11. As DNA, the CDR3 is TGTGCCAGCAGCGGTCTACCCGTAGGGGGCTATGAGCAGTTCTTC. It encodes CASSGLPVGGYEQFF.